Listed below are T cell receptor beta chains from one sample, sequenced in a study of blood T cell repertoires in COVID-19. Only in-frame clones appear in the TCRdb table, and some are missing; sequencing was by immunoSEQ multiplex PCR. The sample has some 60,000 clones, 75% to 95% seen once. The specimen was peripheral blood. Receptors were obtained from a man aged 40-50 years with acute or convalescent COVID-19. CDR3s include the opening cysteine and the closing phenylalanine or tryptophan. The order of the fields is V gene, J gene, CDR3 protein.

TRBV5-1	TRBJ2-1	CASSLADRLEPFF
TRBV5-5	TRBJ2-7	CASSWLLEVASYEQYF
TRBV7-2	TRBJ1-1	CASSLRGVGTEAFF
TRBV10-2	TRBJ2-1	CASGGDSPRLFYNEQFF
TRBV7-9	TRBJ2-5	CASSLEGRTQETQYF
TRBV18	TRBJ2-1	CASSPLRTSGRSNEQFF
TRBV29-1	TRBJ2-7	CSVDLAGEQYF
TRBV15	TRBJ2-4	CATSRVLGTENIQYF
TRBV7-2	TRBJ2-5	CASSQDRGTSGSKKTQYF
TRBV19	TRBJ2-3	CASRRPGTGAEDTQYF
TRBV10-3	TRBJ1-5	CAIRDRDGQPQHF
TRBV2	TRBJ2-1	CASSRGLAGILSSYNEQFF
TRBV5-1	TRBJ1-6	CASSLKSDSPLHF
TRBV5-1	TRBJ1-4	CASSSGQVIEKLFF
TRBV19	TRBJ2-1	CASRRASGYNEQFF